This TCR beta chain came from a study of OX40 agonist ivuxolimab in advanced cancers. Germline V gene lookup returns CDR1 MNHNS and CDR2 SASEGT. This CDR3 is 15 amino acids long. The V end was cut by 2 bases, the J end by 3 bases, with 14 bases between. Repertoires were generated with immunoSEQ multiplex PCR, while TCRdb's copy carries only in-frame clones and drops some. The table lists more than 15,000 clones, about 82% of them singletons. The sampling schedule covered blood at baseline, cycle 4 day 1, and cycle 7 day 1. This clonotype was obtained from an adult with an advanced solid tumor such as melanoma, head and neck, liver or kidney cancer. The specimen was CD4+ or CD8+ T cells sorted from blood, collected in a trial of the OX40 agonist ivuxolimab. This chain joins TRBV6-1 and TRBJ2-7; D unresolved. The CDR3 DNA reads TGTGCCAGCAGTGAATTGGTCCTCTTAAACTACGAGCAGTACTTC. The encoded protein is CASSELVLLNYEQYF.